This TCR beta chain came from a study of blood T cell repertoires in COVID-19. Study in general: PBMCs, B-cell-depleted T cells, or T cells were the source of the cDNA or gDNA that made up the material.

Per the original methods: Counts of nucleated cells, estimated from reference gene primer amplification, were obtained. Sequenced by immunoSEQ multiplex PCR; TCRdb stores in-frame clones only, minus some. Clone size and the V and J calls come from that table; the DNA yielded D and trimming. Among roughly 150,000 clones listed, about 84% were seen once. After removal of 9 bases from V and 2 bases from J, the junction contained 7 bases not matched to a gene. CDR1 and CDR2 (germline): LNHDA, SQIVND (reference sequence). This CDR3 spans 14 amino acids. Each participant's cohort was designated according to participant-reported clinical history.

The rearrangement uses TRBV19 and TRBJ2-3; 8 bases map to TRBD1. The sample consisted of PBMCs or T cells enriched from blood (not recorded which). The receptor was derived from a man aged 40-49 years who had recovered from COVID-19. This chain's CDR3 is CASSPGQVTDTQYF. The CDR3 DNA reads as TGTGCCAGCTCCCCGGGACAGGTCACAGATACGCAGTATTTT.